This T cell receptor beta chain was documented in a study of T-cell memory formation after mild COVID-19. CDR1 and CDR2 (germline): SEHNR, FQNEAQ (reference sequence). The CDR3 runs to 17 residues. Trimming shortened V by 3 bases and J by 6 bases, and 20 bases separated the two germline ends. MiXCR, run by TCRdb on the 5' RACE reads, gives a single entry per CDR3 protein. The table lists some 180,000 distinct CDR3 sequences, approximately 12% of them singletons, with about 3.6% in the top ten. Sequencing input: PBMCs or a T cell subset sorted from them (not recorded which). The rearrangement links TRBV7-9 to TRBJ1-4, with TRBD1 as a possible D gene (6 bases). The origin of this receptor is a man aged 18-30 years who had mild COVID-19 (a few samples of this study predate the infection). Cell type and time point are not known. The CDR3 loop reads CASSFTRFGGPHEKLFF. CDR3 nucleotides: TGTGCCAGCAGCTTTACGAGGTTCGGGGGGCCCCATGAAAAACTGTTTTTT.